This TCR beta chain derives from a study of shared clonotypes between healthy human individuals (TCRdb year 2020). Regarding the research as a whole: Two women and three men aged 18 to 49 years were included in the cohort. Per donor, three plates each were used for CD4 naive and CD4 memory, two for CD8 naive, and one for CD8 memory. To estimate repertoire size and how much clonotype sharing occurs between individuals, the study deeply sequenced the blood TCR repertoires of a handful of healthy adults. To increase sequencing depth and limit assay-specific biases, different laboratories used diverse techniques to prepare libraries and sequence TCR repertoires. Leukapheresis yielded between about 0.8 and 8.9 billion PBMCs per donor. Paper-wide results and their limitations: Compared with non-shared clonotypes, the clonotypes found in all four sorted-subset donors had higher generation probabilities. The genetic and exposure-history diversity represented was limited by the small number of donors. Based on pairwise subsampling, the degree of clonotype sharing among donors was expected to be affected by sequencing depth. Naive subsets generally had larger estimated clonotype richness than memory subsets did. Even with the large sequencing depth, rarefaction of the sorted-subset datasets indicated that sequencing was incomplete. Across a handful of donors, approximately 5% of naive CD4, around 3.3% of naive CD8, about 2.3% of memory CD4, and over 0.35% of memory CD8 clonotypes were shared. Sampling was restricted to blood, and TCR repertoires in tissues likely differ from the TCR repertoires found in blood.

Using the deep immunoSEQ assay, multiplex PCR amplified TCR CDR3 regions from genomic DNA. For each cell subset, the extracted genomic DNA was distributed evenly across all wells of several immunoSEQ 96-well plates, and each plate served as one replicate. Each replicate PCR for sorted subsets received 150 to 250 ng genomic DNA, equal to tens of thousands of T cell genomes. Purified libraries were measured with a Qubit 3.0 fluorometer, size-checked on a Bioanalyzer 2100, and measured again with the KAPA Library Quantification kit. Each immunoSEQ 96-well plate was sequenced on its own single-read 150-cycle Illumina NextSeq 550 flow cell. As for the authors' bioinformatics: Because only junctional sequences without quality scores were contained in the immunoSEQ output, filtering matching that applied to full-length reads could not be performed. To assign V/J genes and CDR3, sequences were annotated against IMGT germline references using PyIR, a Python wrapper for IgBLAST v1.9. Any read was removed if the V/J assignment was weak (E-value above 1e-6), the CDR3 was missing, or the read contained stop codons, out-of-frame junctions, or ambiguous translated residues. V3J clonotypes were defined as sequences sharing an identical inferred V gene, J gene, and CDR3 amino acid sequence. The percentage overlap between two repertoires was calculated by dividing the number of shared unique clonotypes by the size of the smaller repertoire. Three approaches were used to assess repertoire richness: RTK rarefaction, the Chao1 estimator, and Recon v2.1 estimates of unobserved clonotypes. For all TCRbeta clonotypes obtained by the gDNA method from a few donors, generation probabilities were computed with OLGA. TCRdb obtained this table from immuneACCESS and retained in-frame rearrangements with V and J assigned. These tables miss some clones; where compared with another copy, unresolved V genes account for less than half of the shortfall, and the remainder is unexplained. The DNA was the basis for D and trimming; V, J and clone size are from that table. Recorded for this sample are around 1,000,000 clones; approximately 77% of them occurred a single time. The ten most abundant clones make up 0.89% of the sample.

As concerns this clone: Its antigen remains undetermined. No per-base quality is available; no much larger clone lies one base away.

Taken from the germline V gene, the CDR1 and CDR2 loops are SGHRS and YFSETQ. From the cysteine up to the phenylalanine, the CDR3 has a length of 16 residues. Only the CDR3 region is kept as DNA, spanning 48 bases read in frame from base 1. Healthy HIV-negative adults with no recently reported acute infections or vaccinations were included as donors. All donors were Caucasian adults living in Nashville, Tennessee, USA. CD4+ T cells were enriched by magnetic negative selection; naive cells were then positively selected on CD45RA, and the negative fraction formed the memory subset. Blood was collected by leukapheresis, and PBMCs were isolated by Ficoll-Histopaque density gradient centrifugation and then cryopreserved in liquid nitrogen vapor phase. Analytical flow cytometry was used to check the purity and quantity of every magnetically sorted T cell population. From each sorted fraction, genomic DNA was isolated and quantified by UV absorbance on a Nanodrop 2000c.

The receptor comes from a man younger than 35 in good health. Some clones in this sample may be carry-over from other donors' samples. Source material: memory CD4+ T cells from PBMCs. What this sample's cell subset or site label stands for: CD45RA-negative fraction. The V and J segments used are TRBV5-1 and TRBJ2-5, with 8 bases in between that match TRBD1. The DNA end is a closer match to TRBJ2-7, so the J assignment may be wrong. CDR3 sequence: CASSSTGGVPPYEQYF. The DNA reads TGCGCCAGCAGCTCTACAGGGGGTGTTCCCCCCTACGAGCAGTACTTC.